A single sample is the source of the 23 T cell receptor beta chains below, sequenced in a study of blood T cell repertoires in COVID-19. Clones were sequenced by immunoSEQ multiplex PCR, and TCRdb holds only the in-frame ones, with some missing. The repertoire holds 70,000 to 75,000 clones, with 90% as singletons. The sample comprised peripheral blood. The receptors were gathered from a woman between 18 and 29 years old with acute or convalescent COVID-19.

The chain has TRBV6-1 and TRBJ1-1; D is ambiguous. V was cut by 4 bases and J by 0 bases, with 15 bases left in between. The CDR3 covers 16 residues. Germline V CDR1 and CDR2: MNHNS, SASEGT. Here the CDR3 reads CASSVVVTALNTEAFF. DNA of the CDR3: TGTGCCAGCAGTGTAGTTGTTACAGCCCTGAACACTGAAGCTTTCTTT.

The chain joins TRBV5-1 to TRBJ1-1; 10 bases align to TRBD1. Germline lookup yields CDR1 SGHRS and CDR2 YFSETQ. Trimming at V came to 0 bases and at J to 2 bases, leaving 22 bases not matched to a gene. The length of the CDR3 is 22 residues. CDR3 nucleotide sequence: TGCGCCAGCAGCTTGGAAAGACCTCGGTGGGGACAGGGGCCACAAATAAACACTGAAGCTTTCTTT. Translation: CASSLERPRWGQGPQINTEAFF.

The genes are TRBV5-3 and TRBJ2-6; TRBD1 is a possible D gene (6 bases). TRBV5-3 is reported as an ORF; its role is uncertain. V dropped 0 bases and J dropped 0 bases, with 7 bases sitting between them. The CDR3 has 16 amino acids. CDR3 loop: CARSLEGVSGANVLTF. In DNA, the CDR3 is TGTGCCAGAAGCTTGGAGGGGGTCTCTGGGGCCAACGTCCTGACTTTC.

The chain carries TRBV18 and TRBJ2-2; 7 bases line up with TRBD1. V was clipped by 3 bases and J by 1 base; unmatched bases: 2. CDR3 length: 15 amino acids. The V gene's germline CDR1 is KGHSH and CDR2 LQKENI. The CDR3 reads CASSPRTGNTGELFF. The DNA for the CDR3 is TGTGCCAGCTCACCTAGGACAGGGAACACCGGGGAGCTGTTTTTT.

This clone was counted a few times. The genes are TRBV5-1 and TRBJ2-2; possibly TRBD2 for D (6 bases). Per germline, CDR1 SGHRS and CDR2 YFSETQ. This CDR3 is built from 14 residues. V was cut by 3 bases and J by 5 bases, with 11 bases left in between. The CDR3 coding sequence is TGCGCCAGCAGCTGGGGGAGCGGGACCGGGGAGCTGTTTTTT. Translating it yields CASSWGSGTGELFF.

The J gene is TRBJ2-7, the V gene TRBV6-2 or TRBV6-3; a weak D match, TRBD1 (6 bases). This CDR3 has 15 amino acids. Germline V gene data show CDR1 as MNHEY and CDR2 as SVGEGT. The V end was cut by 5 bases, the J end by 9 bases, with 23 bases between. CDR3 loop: CASSPGVPGASRQYF. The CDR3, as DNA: TGTGCCAGCAGTCCCGGGGTTCCAGGGGCCTCGAGGCAGTACTTC.

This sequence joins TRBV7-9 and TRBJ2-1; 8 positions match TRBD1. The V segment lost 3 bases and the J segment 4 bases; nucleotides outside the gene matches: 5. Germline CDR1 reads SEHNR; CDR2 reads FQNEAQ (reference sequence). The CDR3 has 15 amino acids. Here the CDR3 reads CASSFAWTGYNEQFF. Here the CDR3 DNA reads TGTGCCAGCAGCTTCGCCTGGACAGGGTACAATGAGCAGTTCTTC. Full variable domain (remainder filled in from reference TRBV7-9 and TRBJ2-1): DTGVSQNPRHKITKRGQNVTFRCDPISEHNRLYWYRQTLGQGPEFLTYFQNEAQLEKSRLLSDRFSAERPKGSFSTLEIQRTEQGDSAMYLCASSFAWTGYNEQFFGPGTRLTVL.

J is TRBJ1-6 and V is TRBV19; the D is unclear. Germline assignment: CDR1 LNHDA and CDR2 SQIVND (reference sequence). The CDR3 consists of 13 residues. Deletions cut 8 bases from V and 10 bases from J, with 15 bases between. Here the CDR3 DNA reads TGTGCCAGTTCCGACCATCTCAGGTCACCCCTCCACTTT. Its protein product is CASSDHLRSPLHF.

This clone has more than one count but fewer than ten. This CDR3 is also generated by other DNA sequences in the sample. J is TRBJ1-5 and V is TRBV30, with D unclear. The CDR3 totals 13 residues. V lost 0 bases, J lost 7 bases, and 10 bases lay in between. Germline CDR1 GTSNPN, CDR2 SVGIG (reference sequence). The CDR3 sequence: CAWSVGGLQPQHF. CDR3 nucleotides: TGTGCCTGGAGTGTAGGAGGTTTACAGCCCCAGCATTTT. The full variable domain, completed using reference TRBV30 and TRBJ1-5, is SQTIHQWPATLVQPVGSPLSLECTVEGTSNPNLYWYRQAAGRGLQLLFYSVGIGQISSEVPQNLSASRPQDRQFILSSKKLLLSDSGFYLCAWSVGGLQPQHFGDGTRLSIL.

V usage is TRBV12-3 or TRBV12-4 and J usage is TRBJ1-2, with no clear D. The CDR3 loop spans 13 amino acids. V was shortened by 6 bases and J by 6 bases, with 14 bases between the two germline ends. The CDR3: CASSFTRVNGYTF. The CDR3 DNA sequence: TGTGCCAGCAGCTTTACCCGGGTCAATGGCTACACCTTC.

The CDR3 loop reads CASSLGGGPNYGYTF. The CDR3, as DNA: TGTGCCAGCAGCTTAGGCGGGGGACCCAACTATGGCTACACCTTC. V is TRBV11-2 and J is TRBJ1-2, with D possibly TRBD1 on 5 matching bases. CDR1 SGHAT and CDR2 FQNNGV come from the germline V gene. This CDR3 is built from 15 residues. The V end lost 1 base, the J end lost 2 bases, and 11 bases lay between the germline ends.

The CDR3 DNA follows: TGTGCTAGTGGTTTGTTCGGTGCCGGGGAGCTGTTTTTT. It is translated as CASGLFGAGELFF. The chain links TRBV12-5 to TRBJ2-2; D call uncertain. Germline V gene sequence: CDR1 LGHNT, CDR2 FRNRAP. V shed 2 bases and J shed 6 bases, with 7 bases lying between them. There are 13 residues in the CDR3. The complete variable domain, with remaining parts taken from reference TRBV12-5 and TRBJ2-2, reads DARVTQTPRHKVTEMGQEVTMRCQPILGHNTVFWYRQTMMQGLELLAYFRNRAPLDDSGMPKDRFSAEMPDATLATLKIQPSEPRDSAVYFCASGLFGAGELFFGEGSRLTVL.

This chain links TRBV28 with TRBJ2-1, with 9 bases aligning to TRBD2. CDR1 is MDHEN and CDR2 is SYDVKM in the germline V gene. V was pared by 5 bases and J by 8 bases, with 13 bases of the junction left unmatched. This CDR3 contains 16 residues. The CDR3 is CASSPSGTSRLDEQFF. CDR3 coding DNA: TGTGCCAGCAGTCCGTCCGGGACTAGCAGGTTGGATGAGCAGTTCTTC.

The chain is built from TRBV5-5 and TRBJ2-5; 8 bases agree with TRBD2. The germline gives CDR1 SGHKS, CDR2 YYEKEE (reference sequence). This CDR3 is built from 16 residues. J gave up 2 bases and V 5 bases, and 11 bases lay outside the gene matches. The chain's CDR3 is CASRAFLAGQQETQYF. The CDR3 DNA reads TGTGCCAGCAGGGCTTTTTTAGCGGGGCAACAAGAGACCCAGTACTTC.

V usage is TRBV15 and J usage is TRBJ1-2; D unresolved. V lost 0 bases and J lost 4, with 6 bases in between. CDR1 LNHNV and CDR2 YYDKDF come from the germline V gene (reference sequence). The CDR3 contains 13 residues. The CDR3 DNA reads TGTGCCACCAGCAGAGAGGCCTTCTATGGCTACACCTTC. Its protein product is CATSREAFYGYTF.

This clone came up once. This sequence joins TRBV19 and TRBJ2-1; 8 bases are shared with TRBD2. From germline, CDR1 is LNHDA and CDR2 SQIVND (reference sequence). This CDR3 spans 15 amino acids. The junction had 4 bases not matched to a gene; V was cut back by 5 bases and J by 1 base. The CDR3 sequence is CASSRGGSSYNEQFF. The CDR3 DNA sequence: TGTGCCAGTAGTCGCGGGGGGTCGTCCTACAATGAGCAGTTCTTC.

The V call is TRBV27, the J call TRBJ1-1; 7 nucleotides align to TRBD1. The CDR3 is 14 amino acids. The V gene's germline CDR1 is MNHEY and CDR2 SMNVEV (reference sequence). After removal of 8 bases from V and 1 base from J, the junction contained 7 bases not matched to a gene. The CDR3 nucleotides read TGTGCCAGCTCTACAGGGGATGGGAACACTGAAGCTTTCTTT. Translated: CASSTGDGNTEAFF.

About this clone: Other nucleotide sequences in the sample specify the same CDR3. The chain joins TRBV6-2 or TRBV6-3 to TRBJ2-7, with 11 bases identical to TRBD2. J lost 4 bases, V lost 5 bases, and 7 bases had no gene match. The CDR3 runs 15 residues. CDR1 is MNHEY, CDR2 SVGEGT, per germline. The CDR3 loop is CASSNRLAGLYEQYF. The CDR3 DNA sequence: TGTGCCAGCAGTAACAGACTAGCGGGGCTGTACGAGCAGTACTTC.

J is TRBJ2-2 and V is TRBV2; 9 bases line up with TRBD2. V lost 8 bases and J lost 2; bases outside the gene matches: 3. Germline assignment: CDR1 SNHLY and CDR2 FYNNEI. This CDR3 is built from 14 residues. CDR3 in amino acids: CASRRGGNTGELFF. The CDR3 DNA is TGTGCCAGCCGGCGGGGGGGAAACACCGGGGAGCTGTTTTTT.

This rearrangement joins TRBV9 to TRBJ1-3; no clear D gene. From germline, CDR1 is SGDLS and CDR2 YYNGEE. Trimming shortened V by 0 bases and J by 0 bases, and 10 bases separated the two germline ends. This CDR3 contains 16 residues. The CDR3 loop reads CASSVERTPSGNTIYF. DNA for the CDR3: TGTGCCAGCAGCGTAGAACGTACTCCCTCTGGAAACACCATATATTTT.

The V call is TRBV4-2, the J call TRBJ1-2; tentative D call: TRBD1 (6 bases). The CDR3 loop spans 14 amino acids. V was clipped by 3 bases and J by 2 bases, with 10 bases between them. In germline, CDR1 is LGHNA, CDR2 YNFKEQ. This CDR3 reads CASSQAGQNYGYTF. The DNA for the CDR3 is TGTGCCAGCAGCCAGGCCGGACAGAACTATGGCTACACCTTC.

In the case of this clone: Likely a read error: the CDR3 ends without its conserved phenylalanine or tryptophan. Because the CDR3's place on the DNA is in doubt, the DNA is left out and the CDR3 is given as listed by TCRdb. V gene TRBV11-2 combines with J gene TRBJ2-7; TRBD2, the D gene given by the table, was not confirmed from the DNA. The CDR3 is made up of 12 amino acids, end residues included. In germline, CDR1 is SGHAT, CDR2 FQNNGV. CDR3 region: CASSLDTGLVYL.

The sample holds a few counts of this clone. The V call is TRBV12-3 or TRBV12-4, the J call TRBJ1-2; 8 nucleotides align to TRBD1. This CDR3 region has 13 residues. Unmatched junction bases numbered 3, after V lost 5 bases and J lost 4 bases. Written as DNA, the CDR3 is TGTGCCAGCAGTCAAACAGGGGGCTATGGCTACACCTTC. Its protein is CASSQTGGYGYTF.